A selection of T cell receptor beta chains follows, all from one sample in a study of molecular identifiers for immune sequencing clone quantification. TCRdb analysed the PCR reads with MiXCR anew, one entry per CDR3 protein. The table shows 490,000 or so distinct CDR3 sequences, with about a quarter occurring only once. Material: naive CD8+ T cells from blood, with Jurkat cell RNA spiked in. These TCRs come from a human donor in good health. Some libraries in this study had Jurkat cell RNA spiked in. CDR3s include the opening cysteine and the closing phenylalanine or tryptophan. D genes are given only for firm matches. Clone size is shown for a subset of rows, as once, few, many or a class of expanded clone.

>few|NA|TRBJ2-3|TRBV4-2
TGCGCCAGCAGCCAAGATTGGGTTGAGGGCACAGATACGCAGTATTTT
CASSQDWVEGTDTQYF
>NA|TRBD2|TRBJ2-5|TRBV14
TGTGCCAGCAGCCAACGACTAGCGGGGGACCAAGAGACCCAGTACTTC
CASSQRLAGDQETQYF
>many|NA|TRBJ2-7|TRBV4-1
TGCGCCAGCAGCCAAGGTCCCACCAGTGGAGAGCAGTACTTC
CASSQGPTSGEQYF
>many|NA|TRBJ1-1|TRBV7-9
TGTGCCAGCAGCCCTAATATGAACACTGAAGCTTTCTTT
CASSPNMNTEAFF
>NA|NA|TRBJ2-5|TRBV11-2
TGTGCCAGCAGCTTAGCCGGGACATACTTACAAGAGACCCAGTACTTC
CASSLAGTYLQETQYF
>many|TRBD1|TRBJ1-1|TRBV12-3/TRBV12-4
TGTGCCAGCAGTGCCTCAGGGGGCGAGGCTGAAGCTTTCTTT
CASSASGGEAEAFF
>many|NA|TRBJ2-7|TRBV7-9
TGTGCCAGCAGCCAAGACTCTACCCCCCACGAGCAGTACTTC
CASSQDSTPHEQYF
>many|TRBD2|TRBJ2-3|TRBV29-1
TGCAGCGTCGGGCGGCGGGAGGGCACAGATACGCAGTATTTT
CSVGRREGTDTQYF
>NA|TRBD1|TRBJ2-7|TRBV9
TGTGCCAGCAGCGTAGGAGGGACAGGGACCTCCTACGAGCAGTACTTC
CASSVGGTGTSYEQYF
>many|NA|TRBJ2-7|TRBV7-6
TGTGCCAGCAGCTCGGCCAGCGCCTACGAGCAGTACTTC
CASSSASAYEQYF
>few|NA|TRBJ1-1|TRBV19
TGTGCCAGTTGGGGGGGGGTTGAAGCTTTCTTT
CASWGGVEAFF
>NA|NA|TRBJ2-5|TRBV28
TGTGCCAGCAGTTATATGACAGGTTCGCCGGGGGAGACCCAGTACTTC
CASSYMTGSPGETQYF
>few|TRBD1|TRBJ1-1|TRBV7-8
TGTGCCAGCAGCTCCGACAGGGAGATATTGGACACTGAAGCTTTCTTT
CASSSDREILDTEAFF
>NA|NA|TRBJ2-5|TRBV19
TGTGCCAGTAGTATGGTGCCACAAGAGACCCAGTACTTC
CASSMVPQETQYF
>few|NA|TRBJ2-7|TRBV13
TGTGCCAGCAGCTTTACCGAGGGAATGGCCGAGCAGTACTTC
CASSFTEGMAEQYF
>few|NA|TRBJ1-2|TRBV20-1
TGCAGTGCTAGAGATAGGGGGGGGTCATATGGCTACACCTTC
CSARDRGGSYGYTF
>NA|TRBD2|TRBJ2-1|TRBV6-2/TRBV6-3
TGTGCCAGCAGTTCACGACTAGCGTATTACAATGAGCAGTTCTTC
CASSSRLAYYNEQFF
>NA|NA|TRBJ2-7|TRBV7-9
TGTGCCAGCAGCACAGGGATCAACGAGCAGTACTTC
CASSTGINEQYF
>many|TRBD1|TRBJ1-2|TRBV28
TGTGCCAGCATTCCCCTCCTGACAGGGGCCTATGGCTACACCTTC
CASIPLLTGAYGYTF
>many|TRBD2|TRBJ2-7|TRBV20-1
TGCAGTGCTAGAGGTCTAGCGGGGGCCTACGAGCAGTACTTC
CSARGLAGAYEQYF
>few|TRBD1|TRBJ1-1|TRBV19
TGTGCCAGTGACCACGACTCAGGGGGCGGAACTGAAGCTTTCTTT
CASDHDSGGGTEAFF
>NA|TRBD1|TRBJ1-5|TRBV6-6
TGTGCCAGCAGTTACCCGGGACAGGAATACCAGCCCCAGCATTTT
CASSYPGQEYQPQHF
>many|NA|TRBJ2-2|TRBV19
TGTGCCACTACGAACACCGGGGAGCTGTTTTTT
CATTNTGELFF
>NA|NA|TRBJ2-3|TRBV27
TGTGCTGTAGGCGGCCTCCCCACAGATACGCAGTATTTT
CAVGGLPTDTQYF
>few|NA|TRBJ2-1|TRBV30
TGTGCCTGGAGTGAGAGGGAGCAGTTCTTC
CAWSEREQFF
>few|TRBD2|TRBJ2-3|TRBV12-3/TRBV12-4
TGTGCCAGCAGCCCCCCCTTTGGGGCGGGGGGTTCAGATACGCAGTATTTT
CASSPPFGAGGSDTQYF
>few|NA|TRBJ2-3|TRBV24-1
TGTGCCACCAGTGATTTGTCGGGCAGCGGTCTCACGGATACGCAGTATTTT
CATSDLSGSGLTDTQYF
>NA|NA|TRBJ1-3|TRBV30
TGTGCCTGGGGATCCACTGGAAACACCATATATTTT
CAWGSTGNTIYF
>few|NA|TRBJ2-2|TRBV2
TGTGCCGACTCTCAGGACAGTTACACCGGGGAGCTGTTTTTT
CADSQDSYTGELFF
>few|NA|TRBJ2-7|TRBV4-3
TGCGCCAGCAGCCAAGGGGGACGGCCGGCGGGCGAGCAGTACTTC
CASSQGGRPAGEQYF
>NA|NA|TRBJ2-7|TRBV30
TGTGCCTGGAGTAAGTTAGAGGGACATCGGATTTACGAGCAGTACTTC
CAWSKLEGHRIYEQYF